Listed below are T cell receptor beta chains from one sample, sequenced in a study of T cell responses to AZD1222 COVID-19 vaccine. Only in-frame clones appear in the TCRdb table, and some are missing; sequencing was by immunoSEQ multiplex PCR. Of about 63,000 clones listed, 80% to 90% are singletons. The sequencing here drew on peripheral blood, taken 28 days after the second AZD1222 dose. These receptors were collected from an adult who received the AZD1222 COVID-19 vaccine. CDR3s include the opening cysteine and the closing phenylalanine or tryptophan. The D gene is left open where the match is weak. Clone size is not always given. Where it is, it says once, few, many or a class for expanded clones.

d_call j_call v_call clone_size cdr3_nt cdr3_aa
. TRBJ1-2 TRBV4-1 . TGCGCCAGCAGCCAAGACTCGGGAGACGCCGTCCCCAATGGCTACACCTTC CASSQDSGDAVPNGYTF
. TRBJ2-2 TRBV5-1 . TGCGCCAGCAGCTTGACAGGGAGGGACACCGGGGAGCTGTTTTTT CASSLTGRDTGELFF
TRBD1 TRBJ1-2 TRBV30 . TGTGCCTGGAGTGCGGGGACAGGTCGAGGCTACACCTTC CAWSAGTGRGYTF
TRBD2 TRBJ2-1 TRBV6-5 . TGTGCCAGCAACATAGCGGGGGACTACAATGAGCAGTTCTTC CASNIAGDYNEQFF
TRBD1 TRBJ2-1 TRBV9 . TGTGCCAGCAGCGAACGGGACAGCCCTTACAATGAGCAGTTCTTC CASSERDSPYNEQFF
. TRBJ1-6 TRBV5-8 . TGTGCCAGCAGCCCTCCGAGGGCTGGAGAGTCACCCCTCCACTTT CASSPPRAGESPLHF
. TRBJ1-1 TRBV10-3 . TGTGCCATCAGTGAGTCGGGCAGGATGAACACTGAAGCTTTCTTT CAISESGRMNTEAFF
. TRBJ1-1 TRBV6-2/TRBV6-3 . TGTGCCAGCAGTTTCATGAACACTGAAGCTTTCTTT CASSFMNTEAFF
. TRBJ1-2 TRBV9 . TGTGCCAGCAGCGTAGTTGACTATGGCTACACCTTC CASSVVDYGYTF
TRBD1 TRBJ2-1 TRBV2 . TGTGCCAGCAATCCGAGGACAGGGTTTGAGCAGTTCTTC CASNPRTGFEQFF
. TRBJ1-2 TRBV25-1 . TGTGCCAGCAGTGAATCTCGCGGGAATTGGGGGGATGGCTACACCTTC CASSESRGNWGDGYTF
TRBD2 TRBJ2-3 TRBV7-2 once TGTGCCAGCAGCTTTTCGGGGGGGGCATCAGATACGCAGTATTTT CASSFSGGASDTQYF
TRBD2 TRBJ2-7 TRBV3-1/TRBV3-2 . TGTGCCAGCAGCCTTCTAGCGGGCTACGAGCAGTACTTC CASSLLAGYEQYF
TRBD2 TRBJ2-3 TRBV3-1/TRBV3-2 . TGTGCCAGCAGCCACCTTAACGGGGGGGGCACAGATACGCAGTATTTT CASSHLNGGGTDTQYF
. TRBJ1-1 TRBV19 . TGTGCCAGTAGTATCGGGGCAGGGTTTGAATTGAACACTGAAGCTTTCTTT CASSIGAGFELNTEAFF
TRBD2 TRBJ2-3 TRBV10-1 . TGCGCCAGCAGTGAGTCAGCTAGCGGGGGACTAACAGATACGCAGTATTTT CASSESASGGLTDTQYF
. TRBJ1-5 TRBV5-3 . TGTGCCAGAAGCTTGGAGTTAGGGGTATCTCAGCCCCAGCATTTT CARSLELGVSQPQHF
TRBD1 TRBJ1-4 TRBV4-2 once TGTGCCAGCAGCCTTGGGACAGTCGAAAAACTGTTTTTT CASSLGTVEKLFF
. TRBJ2-3 TRBV5-4 . TGTGCCAGCAGCCCAGCCAGGGGCCCTGGGAATACGCAGTATTTT CASSPARGPGNTQYF
TRBD1 TRBJ1-2 TRBV30 . TGTGCCTGGAGTGTTGGGGCAGGGGGTTATGGCTACACCTTC CAWSVGAGGYGYTF
. TRBJ1-2 TRBV2 . TGTGCCAGCAGTGGCTCGAGCTATGGCTACACCTTC CASSGSSYGYTF
. TRBJ1-1 TRBV5-1 once TGCGCCAGCAGCTTGGACAGGAGGAACACTGAAGCTTTCTTT CASSLDRRNTEAFF
TRBD2 TRBJ2-5 TRBV11-1 . TGTGCCAGCAGCTTTAGCCTAGCGGGGTACCAAGAGACCCAGTACTTC CASSFSLAGYQETQYF
TRBD1 TRBJ1-2 TRBV7-8 . TGTGCCAGCAGTGGGACAGGGGGCGTCTATGGCTACACCTTC CASSGTGGVYGYTF
. TRBJ1-4 TRBV7-9 . TGTGCCAGCATCGGTAAGACCGGGAGTTTAAATGAAAAACTGTTTTTT CASIGKTGSLNEKLFF
. TRBJ2-2 TRBV27 . TGTGCCAGCAGTAAATTGGGGCCCACCGGGGAGCTGTTTTTT CASSKLGPTGELFF
. TRBJ2-3 TRBV7-9 . TGTGCCAGCAGCCCCCCGCAGGTCACAGATACGCAGTATTTT CASSPPQVTDTQYF
. TRBJ1-6 TRBV7-9 . TGTGCCAGCAGAGACTCAAATAATTCACCCCTCCACTTT CASRDSNNSPLHF
. TRBJ2-3 TRBV9 . TGTGCCAGCAGTACTACAGGAGGGGGCGCGGTAGATACGCAGTATTTT CASSTTGGGAVDTQYF
. TRBJ1-2 TRBV5-1 . TGCGCCAGCAGCCCCACCGCCGGGGGTGAGGGCTACACCTTC CASSPTAGGEGYTF
. TRBJ2-2 TRBV4-3 . TGCGCCAGCAGCCGCTTAACGAGGGAGAAAGGCGGGGAGCTGTTTTTT CASSRLTREKGGELFF
. TRBJ1-2 TRBV10-1 . TGCGCCAGCAGTAACAGTGTCTATGGCTACACCTTC CASSNSVYGYTF
. TRBJ1-3 TRBV7-9 once TGTGCCAGCAGCGTCGGGGCGTCGTGGGTCTCTGGAAACACCATATATTTT CASSVGASWVSGNTIYF
. TRBJ2-3 TRBV28 . TGTGCCAGCAGTTTGGGCAGGCCCCTCTTTGGCACAGATACGCAGTATTTT CASSLGRPLFGTDTQYF
. TRBJ2-6 TRBV4-2 . TGTGCCAGCAGCTCTACAGGGACCGGGGCCAACGTCCTGACTTTC CASSSTGTGANVLTF
. TRBJ2-3 TRBV3-1/TRBV3-2 . TGTGCCAGCAGCCCCTCCGGGGTGGATACGCAGTATTTT CASSPSGVDTQYF
. TRBJ1-1 TRBV5-6 . TGTGCCAGCAGCCTCCCAGGGGAGCGAGAGGGCACTGAAGCTTTCTTT CASSLPGEREGTEAFF
TRBD1 TRBJ2-7 TRBV5-6 . TGTGCCAGCAGCTGGGACAGGAGCCCCTACGAGCAGTACTTC CASSWDRSPYEQYF
. TRBJ2-7 TRBV19 many TGTGCCAGTAGTATAGACACAGGGACATACGAGCAGTACTTC CASSIDTGTYEQYF
. TRBJ2-7 TRBV3-1/TRBV3-2 . TGTGCCAGCAGCCACGTCTCCTACGAGCAGTACTTC CASSHVSYEQYF
. TRBJ1-2 TRBV19 medium-sized TGTGCCAGTAGTATCCAGGGCTATGGCTACACCTTC CASSIQGYGYTF
. TRBJ1-4 TRBV6-6 . TGTGCCAGCAGTTACTCCGCCGAAAAACTGTTTTTT CASSYSAEKLFF
TRBD1 TRBJ2-4 TRBV7-2 . TGTGCCAGCAGCTTATTAGTGGGGACAGGGGCGTTCAAAAACATTCAGTACTTC CASSLLVGTGAFKNIQYF
. TRBJ1-6 TRBV5-6 once TGTGCCAGCAGCTTGGCCACAGCAAATTCACCCCTCCACTTT CASSLATANSPLHF
. TRBJ1-5 TRBV28 few TGTGCCAGCAGTTTAGGTTCTGGGCAGCCCCAGCATTTT CASSLGSGQPQHF
TRBD1 TRBJ1-1 TRBV9 . TGTGCCAGCAGCCCGACAGGGGTCGACACTGAAGCTTTCTTT CASSPTGVDTEAFF
TRBD1 TRBJ1-2 TRBV5-8 . TGTGCCAGCAGTCCCCGGGACAGGGGGTATGGCTACACCTTC CASSPRDRGYGYTF
. TRBJ1-5 TRBV24-1 . TGTGCCACCGGGGGGTATCAGCCCCAGCATTTT CATGGYQPQHF
. TRBJ1-5 TRBV6-5 . TGTGCCAGCCGGGAGCAGTATAATCAGCCCCAGCATTTT CASREQYNQPQHF
TRBD1 TRBJ2-4 TRBV19 . TGTGCCAGTAGTGCCGGGACAGTGCGATATGGGGGCAAAAACATTCAGTACTTC CASSAGTVRYGGKNIQYF
. TRBJ2-1 TRBV11-2 . TGTGCCAGCAGCAAGGTTGTCTCCTACAATGAGCAGTTCTTC CASSKVVSYNEQFF
. TRBJ2-2 TRBV11-2 . TGTGCCAGCAGCTTCATTCCCGGGGAGCTGTTTTTT CASSFIPGELFF
TRBD1 TRBJ1-5 TRBV19 . TGTGCCACCCTGGACAGGCAGTATGGCGATCAGCCCCAGCATTTT CATLDRQYGDQPQHF
. TRBJ1-5 TRBV2 . TGTGCCAGCAGGGGGAATAGCAATCAGCCCCAGCATTTT CASRGNSNQPQHF